Below are 16 T cell receptor beta chains sequenced from a single sample in a study of CD8 T cells in Susac syndrome. A quantity of about 0.5 to 1 ug RNA underwent reverse transcription using random hexamers. TCRdb independently ran MiXCR on the immunoSEQ multiplex PCR reads; one entry per CDR3 protein. The sample includes over 100,000 distinct CDR3 sequences, over 90% seen only once; the top ten take around 0.28%. Material for sequencing was CD8+ T cells from PBMCs. The receptors come from a human donor with Susac syndrome.

The rearrangement uses TRBV5-4 and TRBJ1-2; 9 bases match TRBD1. Germline V gives CDR1 SGHNT, CDR2 YYREEE (reference sequence). This CDR3 region has 19 residues. With 2 bases clipped from V and 4 bases from J, the junction kept 18 bases outside the gene matches. The CDR3 DNA is TGTGCCAGCAGCTTAAGGTCCGGGACAGGGTTCTCTCTGGGCTATGGCTACACCTTC. It yields the protein CASSLRSGTGFSLGYGYTF.

The chain recombines TRBV4-3 with TRBJ2-2; 11 bases are shared with TRBD1. CDR1 and CDR2 from the germline V gene are LGHNA and YSLEER. This CDR3 is 18 amino acids long. Trimming cost V 1 base and J 7 bases; bases outside gene matches: 11. The CDR3 loop is CASSQVLTDRGQGGELFF. CDR3 bases: TGCGCCAGCAGCCAAGTTTTAACGGACAGGGGGCAGGGCGGGGAGCTGTTTTTT.

V and J are TRBV13 and TRBJ2-6; D may be TRBD1 (5 bases). CDR3 length: 18 residues. Per germline, CDR1 PRHDT and CDR2 FYEKMQ (reference sequence). V was pared by 6 bases and J by 0 bases, with 18 bases between. The CDR3, as DNA: TGTGCCAGCAGACCACAGGTTCTTATAAGCTCTGGGGCCAACGTCCTGACTTTC. Translated: CASRPQVLISSGANVLTF.

The chain is built from TRBV7-6 and TRBJ1-2, with a tentative D call TRBD1 (6 bases). Trimming stripped 1 base from V and 4 bases from J, with 13 bases between. The germline V gene encodes CDR1 SGHVS and CDR2 FNYEAQ. This CDR3 comprises 15 residues. The CDR3 reads CASSLGLGAGYGYTF. In nucleotides, the CDR3 is TGTGCCAGCAGCTTAGGGCTGGGGGCCGGCTATGGCTACACCTTC.

V and J are TRBV6-1 and TRBJ2-1; 9 positions agree with TRBD2. Trimming removed 6 bases from V and 2 bases from J; junction bases left unmatched: 17. The CDR3 has 19 residues. Germline V gene data show CDR1 as MNHNS and CDR2 as SASEGT. The CDR3 is CASSLQWDLAGKPYNEQFF. The DNA for the CDR3 is TGTGCCAGCAGCCTTCAGTGGGACCTAGCGGGGAAGCCCTACAATGAGCAGTTCTTC.

The chain has TRBV29-1 and TRBJ2-2; D is possibly TRBD1 (5 bases). There are 15 residues in the CDR3. The germline gives CDR1 SQVTM, CDR2 ANQGSEA. V was pared by 6 bases and J by 3 bases, with 17 bases between. CDR3 in amino acids: CSVRTGELYTGELFF. CDR3 sequence (DNA): TGCAGCGTCAGAACAGGAGAACTCTACACCGGGGAGCTGTTTTTT.

The rearrangement links TRBV9 to TRBJ2-3, with 8 bases identical to TRBD2. With 3 bases clipped from V and 1 base from J, the junction kept 4 bases outside the gene matches. Germline V gives CDR1 SGDLS, CDR2 YYNGEE. The CDR3 has 15 amino acids. Written as DNA, the CDR3 is TGTGCCAGCAGCGCTCCGCGGGGGGGCACAGATACGCAGTATTTT. Translation: CASSAPRGGTDTQYF.

The rearrangement links TRBV20-1 to TRBJ2-3; TRBD2 agrees at 8 bases. CDR1 and CDR2 from the germline V gene are DFQATT and SNEGSKA (reference sequence). The CDR3 is 16 amino acids. Trimming at V came to 5 bases and at J to 0 bases, leaving 10 bases not matched to a gene. The CDR3 DNA sequence: TGCAGTGCTCTCCGTAGCGGGGCCACTAGCACAGATACGCAGTATTTT. It encodes CSALRSGATSTDTQYF.

The chain carries TRBV29-1 and TRBJ2-1; D remains ambiguous. Germline V gene sequence: CDR1 SQVTM, CDR2 ANQGSEA. V gave up 4 bases and J gave up 12 bases, with 10 bases separating them. This CDR3 spans 10 amino acids. As DNA, the CDR3 is TGCAGCGTTGGGGTAGGAAGGCAGTTCTTC. It is translated as CSVGVGRQFF.

The V call is TRBV4-1, the J call TRBJ1-5; maybe TRBD1 (5 bases). Germline V gives CDR1 MGHRA, CDR2 YSYEKL. V was trimmed by 1 base and J by 3 bases, leaving 10 bases between them. The CDR3 is made up of 15 amino acids. CDR3 nucleotide sequence: TGCGCCAGCAGCCAAGGAACGACAGTCAATCAGCCCCAGCATTTT. Protein: CASSQGTTVNQPQHF.

The chain is built from TRBV29-1 and TRBJ2-7; possibly TRBD1 for D (6 bases). Germline CDR1 and CDR2: SQVTM and ANQGSEA. The CDR3 is 13 residues long. The V and J ends lost 1 base and 3 bases respectively, with 10 bases between them. The CDR3 reads CSVEGTDDYEQYF. In nucleotides, the CDR3 is TGCAGCGTTGAAGGGACAGATGACTACGAGCAGTACTTC.

V is TRBV7-9 and J is TRBJ2-7, with no clear D. The germline CDR1 and CDR2 sequences are SEHNR and FQNEAQ (reference sequence). V was pared by 1 base and J by 7 bases, with 20 bases between. The CDR3 is made up of 16 amino acids. The CDR3 protein is CASSLVGPGLGTEQYF. In DNA, the CDR3 is TGTGCCAGCAGCTTAGTAGGACCCGGGCTTGGAACGGAGCAGTACTTC. Full variable domain (rest looked up from reference TRBV7-9 and TRBJ2-7): DTGVSQNPRHKITKRGQNVTFRCDPISEHNRLYWYRQTLGQGPEFLTYFQNEAQLEKSRLLSDRFSAERPKGSFSTLEIQRTEQGDSAMYLCASSLVGPGLGTEQYFGPGTRLTVT.

The chain uses TRBV29-1 and TRBJ1-2, with a tentative D call TRBD1 (5 bases). This CDR3 spans 13 amino acids. Germline V lookup: CDR1 SQVTM, CDR2 ANQGSEA. Trimming pared 5 bases from V and 3 bases from J, leaving 13 bases between. CDR3 loop: CSVLRELDYGYTF. CDR3 DNA sequence: TGCAGCGTTCTCAGGGAGTTGGACTATGGCTACACCTTC.

V and J are TRBV15 and TRBJ2-7; D not resolved. The V end lost 0 bases, the J end lost 3 bases, and 9 bases lay between the germline ends. CDR1 LNHNV and CDR2 YYDKDF come from the germline V gene (reference sequence). CDR3 length: 14 residues. CDR3 sequence: CATSRDPQSYEQYF. The CDR3 DNA reads as TGTGCCACCAGCAGAGATCCCCAGAGCTACGAGCAGTACTTC.

This clonotype occurred once. V and J are TRBV4-1 and TRBJ2-5; 8 bases map to TRBD1. The J segment lost 5 bases and the V segment lost 4 bases, leaving 9 bases of the junction unmatched. The germline gives CDR1 MGHRA, CDR2 YSYEKL. The CDR3 covers 15 residues. This chain's CDR3 is CASSRPDRETETQYF. CDR3 sequence (DNA): TGCGCCAGCAGCCGCCCGGACAGGGAGACGGAGACCCAGTACTTC.

CDR3 in DNA: TGCAGCGTTGAAAGGGGCTTTCGGGCTGAAGCTTTCTTT. Protein sequence: CSVERGFRAEAFF. J is TRBJ1-1 and V is TRBV29-1; possibly TRBD1 for D (5 bases). The CDR3 is made up of 13 amino acids. Germline CDR1 reads SQVTM; CDR2 reads ANQGSEA. Trimming stripped 2 bases from V and 6 bases from J, with 13 bases between. The whole variable domain, remainder taken from reference TRBV29-1 and TRBJ1-1, is SAVISQKPSRDICQRGTSLTIQCQVDSQVTMMFWYRQQPGQSLTLIATANQGSEATYESGFVIDKFPISRPNLTFSTLTVSNMSPEDSSIYLCSVERGFRAEAFFGQGTRLTVV.